This T cell receptor beta chain emerged from a study of blood T cell repertoires in COVID-19. About the study: The United States, Italy and Spain were the sources of the acute and convalescent COVID-19 samples. T cells, B-cell-depleted T cells, or PBMCs supplied cDNA or gDNA.

Per the study methods: Amplification of reference gene primers was used by the study to estimate nucleated cell counts. Profiling relied on immunoSEQ multiplex PCR, and the TCRdb table lists in-frame clones only, not all of them. V, J and clone size were drawn from that table, and D and trimming were deduced from the DNA. The table lists more than 75,000 clones, roughly 88% of them singletons. V lost 6 bases to trimming and J lost 1 base, with 21 bases between them. The CDR3 is made up of 17 amino acids. Germline CDR1 is SGHNT and CDR2 is YYREEE (reference sequence). V is TRBV5-4 and J is TRBJ2-3; D possibly corresponds to TRBD2 (6 bases). The source material was peripheral blood. This TCR derives from a man in his sixties with acute or convalescent COVID-19. CDR3 nucleotides: TGTGCCAGCACCCGATCCGGGAGAGAAGTGGGCACAGATACGCAGTATTTT. This codes for CASTRSGREVGTDTQYF.